A single sample is the source of the 32 T cell receptor beta chains below, sequenced in a study of beta chain features in type 1 diabetes. Their target antigens are unknown. The study's findings and limits: TCRB CDR3s were moderately but significantly shorter in Type 1 diabetes patients in all four CD4+ subsets.

Every isolated RNA sample was fully reverse transcribed, so sequencing captured expressed TCRB transcripts. The method was immunoSEQ multiplex PCR; TCRdb's version includes in-frame clones alone and lacks a portion of them. The table records a few hundred thousand clones, more than 15% of them present only once. The sample consisted of naive CD4+ T cells from blood. The receptors shown here come from a man aged 25-45 years with type 1 diabetes.

There are a few counts of this clone. The chain uses TRBV29-1 and TRBJ1-2; weak D call: TRBD1 (5 bases). Trimming removed 4 bases from V and 1 base from J, with 13 bases in between. CDR1 and CDR2 from the germline V gene are SQVTM and ANQGSEA. The CDR3 is 14 residues long. CDR3 region: CSVAPGTGNYGYTF. The CDR3 DNA sequence: TGCAGCGTTGCCCCCGGGACGGGTAACTATGGCTACACCTTC.

The chain uses TRBV30 and TRBJ2-5; D gene unclear. The germline CDR1 and CDR2 sequences are GTSNPN and SVGIG (reference sequence). Between the trimmed V and J ends, which lost 3 bases and 0 bases, there was a span of 5 bases. The CDR3 loop spans 12 amino acids. The CDR3 region has the DNA TGTGCCTGGAGCAGCAACCAAGAGACCCAGTACTTC. It is translated as CAWSSNQETQYF.

The genes are TRBV30 and TRBJ1-1; D ambiguous. Trimming took 3 bases from V and 4 from J, leaving 18 bases between them. Germline CDR1 GTSNPN, CDR2 SVGIG (reference sequence). The CDR3 is 15 amino acids. CDR3 coding DNA: TGTGCCTGGAGCCTAACTGGTATTGGAGCCACTGAAGCTTTCTTT. It specifies CAWSLTGIGATEAFF.

This clone occurred a few times. The genes are TRBV28 and TRBJ2-7, with D unresolved. V dropped 6 bases and J dropped 3 bases, with 6 bases sitting between them. The germline V gene has CDR1 MDHEN and CDR2 SYDVKM. The CDR3 runs 11 residues. The CDR3 is CASRQYYEQYF. The CDR3 nucleotides are TGTGCCAGCAGACAGTACTACGAGCAGTACTTC.

The chain couples TRBV30 to TRBJ2-3; tentatively, D is TRBD1 or TRBD2 (6 bases each). Germline-derived CDR1 and CDR2 are GTSNPN and SVGIG (reference sequence). The CDR3 is made up of 13 amino acids. With 8 bases removed from V and 0 bases from J, the gap between germline ends came to 12 bases. In DNA, the CDR3 is TGTGCCGGAGGGGGGAAGAGCACAGATACGCAGTATTTT. This gives the protein CAGGGKSTDTQYF.

CDR3 amino acids: CASKQGEDTQYF. DNA for the CDR3: TGTGCCAGCAAACAGGGAGAAGATACGCAGTATTTT. V gene TRBV6-5 combines with J gene TRBJ2-3, with D possibly TRBD1 on 6 matching bases. This CDR3 is 12 amino acids long. V lost 7 bases, J lost 5 bases, and 10 bases lay in between. The germline gives CDR1 MNHEY, CDR2 SVGAGI.

This sequence joins TRBV6-6 and TRBJ2-7, with 9 bases that match TRBD1. Germline lookup yields CDR1 MNHNY and CDR2 SVGAGI (reference sequence). V lost 5 bases, J lost 9 bases, and 14 bases stayed unmatched. CDR3 length: 15 amino acids. This chain's CDR3 is CASSQVTGTGRGQYF. Here the CDR3 DNA reads TGTGCCAGCAGTCAAGTAACAGGGACAGGGAGGGGGCAGTACTTC.

This clone was seen a few times. The chain uses TRBV15 and TRBJ2-6; D not resolved. The CDR3 spans 15 residues. The V gene's germline CDR1 is LNHNV and CDR2 YYDKDF (reference sequence). V was trimmed by 0 bases and J by 0 bases, leaving 3 bases between them. CDR3 bases: TGTGCCACCAGCAGAGATCGCTCTGGGGCCAACGTCCTGACTTTC. This sequence encodes CATSRDRSGANVLTF.

In this sample, this clone turned up a few times. Other DNA sequences within the sample encode an identical CDR3. The rearrangement joins TRBV29-1 to TRBJ1-3; D not resolved. This CDR3 spans 12 amino acids. With 1 base removed from V and 1 base from J, the gap between germline ends came to 2 bases. CDR1 SQVTM and CDR2 ANQGSEA come from the germline V gene. CDR3 protein: CSVEGSGNTIYF. CDR3 coding DNA: TGCAGCGTTGAAGGGTCTGGAAACACCATATATTTT.

CDR3 DNA sequence: TGTGCCAGTAGTATCTTGGACACCGGTCAGCCCCAGCATTTT. Translation: CASSILDTGQPQHF. V gene TRBV19 combines with J gene TRBJ1-5, with D possibly TRBD1 on 5 matching bases. The CDR3 consists of 14 residues. V shed 3 bases and J shed 6 bases, with 12 bases lying between them. Germline CDR1 reads LNHDA; CDR2 reads SQIVND (reference sequence).

DNA of the CDR3: TGCAGCGTTCGGGCGACCTACGAGCAGTACTTC. Translated: CSVRATYEQYF. The chain couples TRBV29-1 to TRBJ2-7; D uncertain. The CDR3 is made up of 11 amino acids. V shed 5 bases and J shed 2 bases, with 7 bases lying between them. CDR1 and CDR2 from the germline V gene are SQVTM and ANQGSEA.

This rearrangement joins TRBV7-2 to TRBJ1-2; no clear D. The germline V gene encodes CDR1 SGHTA and CDR2 FQGNSA. CDR3 size: 13 residues. The V end was cut by 0 bases, the J end by 6 bases, with 8 bases between. The CDR3 reads CASSLAGSNGYTF. CDR3 DNA: TGTGCCAGCAGCTTAGCAGGGTCGAATGGCTACACCTTC.

This clone turned up a few times. The chain carries TRBV7-2 and TRBJ2-6; D is uncertain. Germline assignment: CDR1 SGHTA and CDR2 FQGNSA. This CDR3 spans 14 amino acids. The V end lost 5 bases, the J end lost 2 bases, and 7 bases lay between the germline ends. Here the CDR3 DNA reads TGTGCCAGCAGCCTTGAGCCTGGGGCCAACGTCCTGACTTTC. This codes for CASSLEPGANVLTF.

The DNA for the CDR3 is TGTGCCAGCAGCCGAACAGGGATGGGTATGTACGAGCAGTACTTC. It is translated as CASSRTGMGMYEQYF. The gene calls are TRBV25-1 and TRBJ2-7, with D maybe TRBD1 (6 bases). Germline-derived CDR1 and CDR2 are MGHDK and SYGVNS. V was cut by 6 bases and J by 4 bases, with 19 bases left in between. This CDR3 is 15 amino acids long.

This chain links TRBV7-6 with TRBJ2-1; 9 bases agree with TRBD2. CDR1 SGHVS and CDR2 FNYEAQ come from the germline V gene. Trimming cost V 5 bases and J 8 bases; bases outside gene matches: 13. This CDR3 is built from 16 residues. The CDR3 protein is CASSTDSGSFVDEQFF. The CDR3 bases are TGTGCCAGCAGCACAGATAGCGGGAGCTTCGTCGATGAGCAGTTCTTC.

This clone was counted a few times. The chain recombines TRBV5-1 with TRBJ2-7, with D perhaps matching TRBD1 (6 bases). Germline V gene sequence: CDR1 SGHRS, CDR2 YFSETQ. V was shortened by 4 bases and J by 6 bases, with 14 bases between the two germline ends. CDR3 size: 13 residues. CDR3: CASSPADSGEQYF. The CDR3 DNA sequence: TGCGCCAGCAGCCCGGCGGACAGCGGCGAGCAGTACTTC.

The chain couples TRBV29-1 to TRBJ2-7; D remains ambiguous. The CDR3 extends over 11 amino acids. Germline CDR1 reads SQVTM; CDR2 reads ANQGSEA. Trimming took off 7 bases at V and 13 bases at J, with 20 bases between the two ends. The chain's CDR3 is CSAARGANYYF. The CDR3 DNA reads TGCAGCGCCGCCCGAGGCGCAAACTACTACTTC.

V is TRBV10-3 and J is TRBJ2-1; TRBD2 might be the D (5 bases). Germline V gene lookup returns CDR1 ENHRY and CDR2 SYGVKD. This CDR3 is 14 amino acids long. Trimming shortened V by 6 bases and J by 7 bases, and 16 bases separated the two germline ends. The CDR3 bases are TGTGCCATCAGAACGGACTTGAAGAGTAATGAGCAGTTCTTC. The encoded protein is CAIRTDLKSNEQFF.

This clone was seen a few times. This sample includes further DNA sequences coding for the same CDR3. This rearrangement joins TRBV29-1 to TRBJ2-3, with D perhaps TRBD1 (5 bases). Germline CDR1 is SQVTM and CDR2 is ANQGSEA. The CDR3 is 12 amino acids. The V gene lost 3 bases and the J gene lost 4 bases, with 8 bases spanning the gap. CDR3 region: CSVDTGADTQYF. The CDR3 DNA sequence: TGCAGCGTTGATACAGGAGCAGATACGCAGTATTTT.

The sample holds a few counts of this clone. J is TRBJ2-3 and V is TRBV6-6, with D unresolved. Trimming shortened V by 2 bases and J by 2 bases, and 14 bases separated the two germline ends. The germline gives CDR1 MNHNY, CDR2 SVGAGI (reference sequence). The CDR3 totals 16 residues. CDR3 sequence (DNA): TGTGCCAGCAGTTACGGCCGGATCCCTTACACAGATACGCAGTATTTT. The encoded protein is CASSYGRIPYTDTQYF.

The chain uses TRBV7-2 and TRBJ2-2; possibly TRBD2 for D (6 bases). This CDR3 is built from 16 residues. The ends were cut back, 4 bases at V and 5 bases at J, with 17 bases in the middle. CDR1 SGHTA and CDR2 FQGNSA come from the germline V gene. CDR3 DNA sequence: TGTGCCAGCAGCTCCTCAGCCGCCGCGGGAACCGGGGAGCTGTTTTTT. Translation: CASSSSAAAGTGELFF.

CDR3 coding DNA: TGCGCCAGCAGTCAATCGCTACCGGGGCCCCTCTACGAGCAGTACTTC. This codes for CASSQSLPGPLYEQYF. The chain has TRBV23-1 and TRBJ2-7; either TRBD1 or TRBD2 may fit D (5 bases each). TRBV23-1 is identified as an open reading frame with a role that is uncertain. The CDR3 covers 16 residues. Trimming cost V 0 bases and J 3 bases, with 15 bases left between them.

V usage is TRBV6-6 and J usage is TRBJ2-1; 7 bases agree with TRBD2. This CDR3 has 15 amino acids. CDR1 is MNHNY, CDR2 SVGAGI, per germline (reference sequence). V lost 5 bases and J lost 5; bases outside the gene matches: 9. The CDR3 protein is CASSGKGGINNEQFF. For the CDR3, the DNA is TGTGCCAGCAGTGGGAAGGGAGGGATTAACAATGAGCAGTTCTTC.

This clone was seen a few times. The chain is built from TRBV4-3 and TRBJ2-3, with 7 bases matching TRBD2. Germline V lookup: CDR1 LGHNA, CDR2 YSLEER. Trimming took 3 bases from V and 2 from J; bases not matched to a gene: 5. This CDR3 comprises 15 residues. The CDR3 spells CASSHSSGNTDTQYF. As DNA, the CDR3 is TGCGCCAGCAGCCATTCTAGCGGAAACACAGATACGCAGTATTTT.

The V gene is TRBV29-1, the J gene TRBJ1-2; D possibly corresponds to TRBD1 (5 bases). The length of the CDR3 is 12 residues. CDR1 is SQVTM and CDR2 is ANQGSEA in the germline V gene. V was clipped by 5 bases and J by 3 bases, with 10 bases between them. CDR3 sequence reads: CSVIGTDYGYTF. The DNA for the CDR3 is TGCAGCGTTATCGGGACGGACTATGGCTACACCTTC.

V and J are TRBV6-5 and TRBJ2-3, with TRBD2 matching 12 bases. The CDR3 has 16 residues. Germline CDR1 MNHEY, CDR2 SVGAGI. Trimming removed 2 bases from V and 5 bases from J; junction bases left unmatched: 5. The CDR3 is CASSYRLAGVEDTQYF. The CDR3 DNA is TGTGCCAGCAGTTACCGACTAGCGGGAGTGGAAGATACGCAGTATTTT.

This clone has only a few counts. DNA of the CDR3: TGTGCCAGCAGCGAGAGAGCGGCTAGCACAGATACGCAGTATTTT. As protein: CASSERAASTDTQYF. The chain couples TRBV9 to TRBJ2-3; weak D call: TRBD2 (5 bases). This CDR3 has 15 residues. Germline V lookup: CDR1 SGDLS, CDR2 YYNGEE. V lost 3 bases and J lost 0, with 11 bases in between.

This clone has only a few counts. This chain connects TRBV5-1 to TRBJ1-1; no definite D call. The CDR3 length is 11 residues. Between the trimmed V and J ends, which lost 1 base and 2 bases, there was a span of 0 bases. From germline, CDR1 is SGHRS and CDR2 YFSETQ. CDR3 nucleotides: TGCGCCAGCAGCTTGAACACTGAAGCTTTCTTT. Protein sequence: CASSLNTEAFF.

This chain uses TRBV14 with TRBJ2-4, with 11 bases identical to TRBD2. V lost 4 bases and J lost 2; bases outside the gene matches: 10. The germline gives CDR1 SGHDN, CDR2 FVKESK. This CDR3 is 18 amino acids long. As DNA, the CDR3 is TGTGCCAGCAGCCCTCCGGGACTAGCGGAGGGGTCCAAAAACATTCAGTACTTC. Amino acids: CASSPPGLAEGSKNIQYF.

This clone was found a few times. V gene TRBV7-2 combines with J gene TRBJ1-2; 7 positions match TRBD1. Trimming removed 3 bases from V and 8 bases from J; junction bases left unmatched: 9. Germline assignment: CDR1 SGHTA and CDR2 FQGNSA. CDR3 size: 14 residues. In DNA, the CDR3 is TGTGCCAGCAGCTTTATCGCCCAGGGGGGCGGCTACACCTTC. Its protein is CASSFIAQGGGYTF.

This clone occurred a few times. The V and J genes are TRBV5-4 and TRBJ2-3; D uncertain. Germline CDR1 SGHNT, CDR2 YYREEE (reference sequence). Trimming stripped 3 bases from V and 2 bases from J, with 16 bases between. The CDR3 is made up of 16 amino acids. CDR3 coding DNA: TGTGCCAGCAGCTACCTTGCCTCCGAGACCACAGATACGCAGTATTTT. Amino acids: CASSYLASETTDTQYF.

There are a few counts of this clone. The chain recombines TRBV27 with TRBJ2-3, with TRBD1 matching 9 bases. The CDR3 runs to 15 residues. Germline CDR1 MNHEY, CDR2 SMNVEV (reference sequence). Losses at the gene ends were 4 bases for V and 4 bases for J; bases not matched to a gene: 6. For the CDR3, the DNA is TGTGCCAGCAGTTCACAGGGGGCCCCGCCAGATACGCAGTATTTT. Encoded protein: CASSSQGAPPDTQYF.